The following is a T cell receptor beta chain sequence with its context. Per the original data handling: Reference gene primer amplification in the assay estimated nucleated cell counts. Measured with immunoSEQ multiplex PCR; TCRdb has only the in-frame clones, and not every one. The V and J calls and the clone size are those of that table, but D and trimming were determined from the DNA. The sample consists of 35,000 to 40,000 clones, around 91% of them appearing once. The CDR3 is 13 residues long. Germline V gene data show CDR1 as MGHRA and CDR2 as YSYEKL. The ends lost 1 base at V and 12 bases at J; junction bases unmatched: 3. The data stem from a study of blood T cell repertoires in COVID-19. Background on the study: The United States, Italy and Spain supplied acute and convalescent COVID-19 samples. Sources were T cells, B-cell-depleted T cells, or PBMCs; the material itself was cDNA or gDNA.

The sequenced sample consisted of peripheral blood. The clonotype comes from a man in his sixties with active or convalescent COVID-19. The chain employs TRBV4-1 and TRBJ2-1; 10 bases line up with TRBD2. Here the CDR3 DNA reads TGCGCCAGCAGCCAAGTGGGACTAGCGTCGCAGTTCTTC. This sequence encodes CASSQVGLASQFF.